This T cell receptor (beta chain) comes out of a study of regulatory T cells in long-lasting Graves disease. Overall study results and limits: Persistent Graves' patients showed reduced TCR diversity versus newly diagnosed patients.

This clonotype was detected only a few times. Its antigen is unidentified. The time point denotes: persistent/refractory GD, antithyroid drugs over 5 years with positive TRAb. PBMCs were the source of the RNA used for TCR sequencing. V was clipped by 6 bases and J by 3 bases; unmatched bases: 2. This CDR3 comprises 13 residues. The germline CDR1 and CDR2 sequences are MNHNS and SASEGT. With iRepertoire HTBI primers and Arm-PCR of CDR3 regions, TCR beta libraries were built. Authors' processing steps: Taken together, the samples had 62 TRBV and more than 11 TRBJ segments identified. MiXCR was run by TCRdb on the multiplex PCR reads, yielding one entry per CDR3 protein. For this entry, the V and J calls and clone size follow TCRdb and not the study's own pipeline. Here the sample spans 350,000 to 450,000 distinct CDR3 sequences, less than 25% being singletons.

The source material was peripheral blood mononuclear cells (PBMCs), sampled when the disease was refractory, from a patient treated with antithyroid drugs. The TCR comes from a female donor with Graves disease. V and J are TRBV6-1 and TRBJ2-7; 10 bases align to TRBD2. CDR3 nucleotides: TGTGCCAGCAGCCCTAGCGGGGGCTACGAGCAGTACTTC. Translating gives CASSPSGGYEQYF.